These 14 T cell receptor beta chains originate from one sample sequenced in a study of regulatory T cells in long-lasting Graves disease (TCRdb year 2021). The library was prepared using multiplex PCR. The run used an Illumina HiSeq 4000. TCR beta libraries were built with iRepertoire HTBI primers and Arm-PCR amplification of CDR3 regions. TCRdb reworked the public reads: Q25 trimming with fastp, MiXCR clone assembly, productive beta chains retained. Every CDR3 protein is listed once, alongside the most common genes and DNA of its rows. This sample has roughly 500,000 distinct CDR3 sequences in its table, and approximately 13% of those were observed once. The leading ten clones occupy under 10% of the sample. What this sample's time point label stands for: newly diagnosed GD, antithyroid drugs for less than 3 months. For both TCR sequencing and RNA sequencing, RNA was extracted from PBMCs using TRIzol.

These records were also assigned to another study, of T cells in Graves' hyperthyroidism and ophthalmopathy.

This specimen consisted of peripheral blood mononuclear cells (PBMCs), obtained at new diagnosis, from a patient treated with antithyroid drugs. Source of these receptors: a man aged 25-40 years with Graves disease. Donor details come from another sample of the same person, matched by shared clones.

The CDR3 protein is CASSSRDRGWAQPQHF. The CDR3 DNA follows: TGTGCCAGCAGCAGCCGGGACAGGGGCTGGGCGCAGCCCCAGCATTTT. The chain carries TRBV13 and TRBJ1-5; 10 bases align to TRBD1. V gave up 5 bases and J gave up 7 bases; unmatched junction bases: 11. This CDR3 spans 16 amino acids. Germline CDR1 and CDR2: PRHDT and FYEKMQ (reference sequence).

This clonotype has at least ten counts. The genes are TRBV30 and TRBJ2-5; tentatively, D is TRBD1 or TRBD2 (6 bases each). Germline-derived CDR1 and CDR2 are GTSNPN and SVGIG (reference sequence). The CDR3 has 13 residues. V was trimmed by 5 bases and J by 4 bases, leaving 14 bases between them. CDR3 loop: CAWGRGLPETQYF. The CDR3 nucleotides read TGTGCCTGGGGCCGGGGGCTGCCAGAGACCCAGTACTTC.

This clonotype occurred many times. The genes are TRBV5-1 and TRBJ2-7; 7 positions match TRBD1. This CDR3 has 15 amino acids. V shed 0 bases and J 7 bases; nucleotides not matched to a gene: 10. Germline V gene lookup returns CDR1 SGHRS and CDR2 YFSETQ. CDR3 sequence reads: CASSLAGTVLLEQYF. The CDR3 bases are TGCGCCAGCAGCTTGGCCGGGACAGTACTACTGGAGCAGTACTTC.

Ten or more counts support this clonotype. The chain carries TRBV6-1 and TRBJ1-5; D gene ambiguous. Deletions cut 8 bases from V and 0 bases from J, with 8 bases between. The CDR3 length is 13 residues. CDR1 and CDR2 from the germline V gene are MNHNS and SASEGT. The CDR3: CASVEHSNQPQHF. In DNA form, the CDR3 reads TGTGCCAGCGTAGAGCATAGCAATCAGCCCCAGCATTTT.

This clonotype has more than one count but fewer than ten. The chain is built from TRBV5-1 and TRBJ2-2, with 8 bases fitting TRBD2. V shed 0 bases, J shed 7 bases, and the junction held 14 bases outside the gene matches. The V gene's germline CDR1 is SGHRS and CDR2 YFSETQ. The CDR3 runs to 18 residues. The chain's CDR3 is CASSLEVSGVLRYGELFF. The CDR3 DNA reads TGCGCCAGCAGCTTGGAAGTTAGCGGGGTTCTCCGGTACGGGGAGCTGTTTTTT.

This clonotype was observed many times. V gene TRBV3-1 combines with J gene TRBJ1-6, with 8 positions matching TRBD1. CDR3 length equals 15 residues. CDR1 is LGHDT and CDR2 is YNNKEL in the germline V gene (reference sequence). The J segment lost 8 bases and the V segment lost 1 base, leaving 4 bases of the junction unmatched. The CDR3 bases are TGTGCCAGCAGCCAAGGACAGGGGAGATATTCACCCCTCCACTTT. As protein: CASSQGQGRYSPLHF.

This clonotype was picked up a small number of times. V is TRBV12-3 or TRBV12-4 and J is TRBJ2-3; 9 nucleotides line up with TRBD2. The CDR3 loop spans 14 amino acids. Trimming at V came to 8 bases and at J to 5 bases, leaving 8 bases not matched to a gene. The CDR3 loop is CASSPSSGRDTQYF. For the CDR3, the DNA is TGTGCCAGCTCCCCGAGTAGCGGGAGAGATACGCAGTATTTT.

There are many counts of this clonotype. The chain has TRBV5-1 and TRBJ2-7; D gene ambiguous. The CDR3 consists of 14 residues. Germline V gene data show CDR1 as SGHRS and CDR2 as YFSETQ. Trimming removed 0 bases from V and 1 base from J, with 8 bases in between. This CDR3 is CASSLGRTSYEQYF. For the CDR3, the DNA is TGCGCCAGCAGCTTGGGCAGAACTTCCTACGAGCAGTACTTC. The variable domain in full, with the rest retrieved from reference TRBV5-1 and TRBJ2-7, is KAGVTQTPRYLIKTRGQQVTLSCSPISGHRSVSWYQQTPGQGLQFLFEYFSETQRNKGNFPGRFSGRQFSNSRSEMNVSTLELGDSALYLCASSLGRTSYEQYFGPGTRLTVT.

There are many counts of this clonotype. J is TRBJ1-2 and V is TRBV29-1; 8 nucleotides align to TRBD1. Germline assignment: CDR1 SQVTM and CDR2 ANQGSEA. The J segment lost 6 bases and the V segment lost 7 bases, leaving 7 bases of the junction unmatched. The CDR3 is made up of 12 amino acids. The CDR3 here is CSDNRGGNGYTF. CDR3 DNA: TGCAGCGATAACAGGGGGGGGAATGGCTACACCTTC.

Worth noting for this clonotype: Possible read error: a much larger clone is one base away. The chain carries TRBV24-1 and TRBJ1-2; tentative D call: TRBD1 (5 bases). The length of the CDR3 is 13 residues. V lost 4 bases and J 12 bases, leaving 17 bases between the germline ends. From germline, CDR1 is KGHDR and CDR2 SFDVKD. CDR3 sequence (DNA): TGTGCCACCAGTGACGGGCCTTTACGGGGCCACACCTTC. It codes for CATSDGPLRGHTF.

In this sample, this clonotype turned up many times. The genes are TRBV5-1 and TRBJ2-1; 7 bases are a match to TRBD1. In germline, CDR1 is SGHRS, CDR2 YFSETQ. V dropped 4 bases and J dropped 2; count of bases not matched to a gene: 6. The CDR3 has 15 amino acids. In DNA, the CDR3 is TGCGCCAGCAGCCGCTCGACAGGGCCCTACAATGAGCAGTTCTTC. This sequence encodes CASSRSTGPYNEQFF. The full variable domain, its missing parts supplied by reference TRBV5-1 and TRBJ2-1, is KAGVTQTPRYLIKTRGQQVTLSCSPISGHRSVSWYQQTPGQGLQFLFEYFSETQRNKGNFPGRFSGRQFSNSRSEMNVSTLELGDSALYLCASSRSTGPYNEQFFGPGTRLTVL.

This clonotype was seen ten or more times. The chain employs TRBV29-1 and TRBJ2-2, with D maybe TRBD2 (6 bases). The V end lost 4 bases, the J end lost 7 bases, and 13 bases lay between the germline ends. The CDR3 has 13 residues. Germline CDR1 is SQVTM and CDR2 is ANQGSEA. In nucleotides, the CDR3 is TGCAGCGTTGCACGGGAGAGCGACGGGGAGCTGTTTTTT. Its translation is CSVARESDGELFF.

This clonotype was counted a few times. The chain recombines TRBV3-1 with TRBJ2-7; the match to TRBD2 covers 9 bases. V was pared by 6 bases and J by 4 bases, with 10 bases of the junction left unmatched. This CDR3 comprises 15 residues. CDR1 and CDR2 from the germline V gene are LGHDT and YNNKEL (reference sequence). CDR3 amino acids: CASSLLAGSAYEQYF. CDR3 bases: TGTGCCAGCAGTCTTCTAGCGGGGTCAGCGTACGAGCAGTACTTC.

This clonotype was recorded at least ten times. The chain employs TRBV6-1 and TRBJ2-3, with 11 bases lining up with TRBD2. CDR1 and CDR2 from the germline V gene are MNHNS and SASEGT. This CDR3 comprises 16 residues. V dropped 6 bases and J dropped 1; count of bases not matched to a gene: 6. CDR3 coding DNA: TGTGCCAGCAGCCCCACGGGACTAGCGGGCACAGATACGCAGTATTTT. Its protein product is CASSPTGLAGTDTQYF.